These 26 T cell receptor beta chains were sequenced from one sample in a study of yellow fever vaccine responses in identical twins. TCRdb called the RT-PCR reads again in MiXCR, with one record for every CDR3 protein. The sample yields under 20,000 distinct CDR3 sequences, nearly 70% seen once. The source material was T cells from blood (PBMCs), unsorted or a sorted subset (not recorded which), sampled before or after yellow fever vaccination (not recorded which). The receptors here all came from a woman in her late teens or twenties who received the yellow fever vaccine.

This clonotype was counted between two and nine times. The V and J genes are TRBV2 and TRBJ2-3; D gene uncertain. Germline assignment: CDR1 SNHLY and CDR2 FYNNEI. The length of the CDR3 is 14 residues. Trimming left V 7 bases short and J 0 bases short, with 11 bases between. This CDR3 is CASNEYSSTDTQYF. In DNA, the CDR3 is TGTGCCAGCAATGAGTATTCTAGCACAGATACGCAGTATTTT.

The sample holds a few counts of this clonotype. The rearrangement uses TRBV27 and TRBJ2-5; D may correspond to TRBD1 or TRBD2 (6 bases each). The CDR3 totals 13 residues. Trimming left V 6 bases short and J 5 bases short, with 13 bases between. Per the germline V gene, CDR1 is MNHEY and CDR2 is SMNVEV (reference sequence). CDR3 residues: CASRNREVETQYF. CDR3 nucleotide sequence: TGTGCCAGCAGAAACAGGGAGGTGGAGACCCAGTACTTC.

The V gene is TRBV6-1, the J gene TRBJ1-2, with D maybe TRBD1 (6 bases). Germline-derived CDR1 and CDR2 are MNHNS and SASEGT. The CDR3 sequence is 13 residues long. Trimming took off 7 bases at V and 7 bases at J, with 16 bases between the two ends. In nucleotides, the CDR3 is TGTGCCAGCAACAGGGTTTGGGGCTCTGGCTACACCTTC. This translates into CASNRVWGSGYTF.

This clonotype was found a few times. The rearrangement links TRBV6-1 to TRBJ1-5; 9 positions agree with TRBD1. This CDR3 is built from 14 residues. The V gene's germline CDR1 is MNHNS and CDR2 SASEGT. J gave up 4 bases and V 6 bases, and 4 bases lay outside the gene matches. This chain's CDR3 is CASRRQGGNQPQHF. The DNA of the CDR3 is TGTGCCAGCAGGAGACAGGGGGGTAATCAGCCCCAGCATTTT.

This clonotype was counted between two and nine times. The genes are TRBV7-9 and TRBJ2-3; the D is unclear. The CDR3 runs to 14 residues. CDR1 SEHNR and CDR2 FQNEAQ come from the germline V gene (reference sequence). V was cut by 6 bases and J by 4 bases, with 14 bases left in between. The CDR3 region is CASSNGQKADTQYF. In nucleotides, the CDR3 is TGTGCCAGCAGTAATGGGCAGAAAGCAGATACGCAGTATTTT.

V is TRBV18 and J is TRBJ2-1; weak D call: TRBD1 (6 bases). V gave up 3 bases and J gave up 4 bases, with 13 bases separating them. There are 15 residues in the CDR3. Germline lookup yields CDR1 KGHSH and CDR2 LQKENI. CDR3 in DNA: TGTGCCAGCTCACCCGCAGGGGATGAGTACAATGAGCAGTTCTTC. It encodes CASSPAGDEYNEQFF.

The CDR3: CSERTSGKETQYF. The CDR3 DNA is TGCAGCGAGAGGACTAGCGGTAAAGAGACCCAGTACTTC. The chain has TRBV29-1 and TRBJ2-5; 10 bases are shared with TRBD2. The CDR3 is made up of 13 amino acids. CDR1 SQVTM and CDR2 ANQGSEA come from the germline V gene. With V trimmed by 7 bases and J by 3 bases, 5 bases remained unmatched.

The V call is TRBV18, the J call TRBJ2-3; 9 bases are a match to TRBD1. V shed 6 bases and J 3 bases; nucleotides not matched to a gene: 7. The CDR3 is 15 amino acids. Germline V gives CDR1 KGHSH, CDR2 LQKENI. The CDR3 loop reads CASSQGTGWTDTQYF. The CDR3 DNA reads TGTGCCAGCTCCCAAGGGACAGGGTGGACAGATACGCAGTATTTT.

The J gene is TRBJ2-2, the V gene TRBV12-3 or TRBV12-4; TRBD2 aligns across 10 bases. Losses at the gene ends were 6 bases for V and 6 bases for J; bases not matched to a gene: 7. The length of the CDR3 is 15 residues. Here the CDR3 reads CASSVASGSAGELFF. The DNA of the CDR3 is TGTGCCAGCAGCGTGGCTAGCGGGAGCGCCGGGGAGCTGTTTTTT.

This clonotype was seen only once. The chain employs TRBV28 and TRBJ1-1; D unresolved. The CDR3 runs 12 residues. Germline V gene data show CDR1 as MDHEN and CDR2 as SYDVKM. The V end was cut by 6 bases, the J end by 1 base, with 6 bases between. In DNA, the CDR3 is TGTGCCAGCAGCGCCCCGAACACTGAAGCTTTCTTT. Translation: CASSAPNTEAFF.

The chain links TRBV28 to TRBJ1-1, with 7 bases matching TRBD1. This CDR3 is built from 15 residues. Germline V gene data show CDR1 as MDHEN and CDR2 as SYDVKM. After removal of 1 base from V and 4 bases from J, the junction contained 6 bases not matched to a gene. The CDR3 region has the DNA TGTGCCAGCAGTTTATCTGACAGGGCTCGCACTGAAGCTTTCTTT. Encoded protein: CASSLSDRARTEAFF.

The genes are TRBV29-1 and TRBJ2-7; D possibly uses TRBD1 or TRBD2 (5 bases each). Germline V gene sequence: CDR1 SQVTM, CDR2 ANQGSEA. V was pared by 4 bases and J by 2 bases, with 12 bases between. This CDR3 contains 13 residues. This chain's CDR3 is CSVVGDGAYEQYF. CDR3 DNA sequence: TGCAGCGTTGTAGGGGACGGTGCCTACGAGCAGTACTTC.

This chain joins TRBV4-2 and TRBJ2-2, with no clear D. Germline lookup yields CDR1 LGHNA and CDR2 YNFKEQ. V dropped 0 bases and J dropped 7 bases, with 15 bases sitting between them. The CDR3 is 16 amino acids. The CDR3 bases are TGTGCCAGCAGCCAAGAGGGCGCTCGGGCTGGCGGGGAGCTGTTTTTT. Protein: CASSQEGARAGGELFF.

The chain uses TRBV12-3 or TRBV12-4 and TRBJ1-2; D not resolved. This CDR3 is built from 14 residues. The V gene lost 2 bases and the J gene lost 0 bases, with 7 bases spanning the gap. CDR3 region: CASSLSAPNYGYTF. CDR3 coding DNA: TGTGCCAGCAGTTTATCGGCTCCTAACTATGGCTACACCTTC.

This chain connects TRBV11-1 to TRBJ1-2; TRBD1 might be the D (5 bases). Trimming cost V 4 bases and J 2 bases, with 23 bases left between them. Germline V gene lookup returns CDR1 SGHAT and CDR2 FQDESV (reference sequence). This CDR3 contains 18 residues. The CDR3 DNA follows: TGTGCCAGCAGCTCCTTAGGGGTTGACGGGACCCGCAACTATGGCTACACCTTC. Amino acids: CASSSLGVDGTRNYGYTF.

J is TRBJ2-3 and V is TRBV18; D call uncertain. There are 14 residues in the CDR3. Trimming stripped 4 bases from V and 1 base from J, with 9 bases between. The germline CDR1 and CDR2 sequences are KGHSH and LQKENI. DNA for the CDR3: TGTGCCAGCTCACGTCCGGGTGGCACAGATACGCAGTATTTT. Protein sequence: CASSRPGGTDTQYF.

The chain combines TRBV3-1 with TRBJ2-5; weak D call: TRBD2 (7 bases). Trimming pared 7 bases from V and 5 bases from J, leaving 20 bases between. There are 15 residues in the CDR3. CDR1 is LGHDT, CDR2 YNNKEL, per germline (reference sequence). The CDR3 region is CASTATGRRGETQYF. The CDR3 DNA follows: TGTGCCAGCACCGCGACAGGTCGGCGGGGGGAGACCCAGTACTTC.

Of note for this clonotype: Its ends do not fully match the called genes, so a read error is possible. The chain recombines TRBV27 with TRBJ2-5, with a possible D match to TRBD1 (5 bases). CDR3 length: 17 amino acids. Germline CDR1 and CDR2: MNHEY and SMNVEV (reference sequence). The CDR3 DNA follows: TGTGCCAGCAGTTTCTCCTCCCCCGTGGGGCAGGGCCTCCTTGCGTCCTTC. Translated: CASSFSSPVGQGLLASF.

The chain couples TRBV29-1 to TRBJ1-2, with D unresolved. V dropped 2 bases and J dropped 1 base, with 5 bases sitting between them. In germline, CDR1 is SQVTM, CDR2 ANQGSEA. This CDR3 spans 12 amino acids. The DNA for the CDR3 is TGCAGCGTTGAACCGCATAACTATGGCTACACCTTC. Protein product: CSVEPHNYGYTF.

CDR3 loop: CASSQAMVNQPQHF. The CDR3 nucleotides are TGCGCCAGCAGCCAAGCGATGGTCAATCAGCCCCAGCATTTT. V gene TRBV4-1 combines with J gene TRBJ1-5; D not resolved. The CDR3 length is 14 residues. Per the germline V gene, CDR1 is MGHRA and CDR2 is YSYEKL. The V gene lost 1 base and the J gene lost 3 bases, with 7 bases spanning the gap.

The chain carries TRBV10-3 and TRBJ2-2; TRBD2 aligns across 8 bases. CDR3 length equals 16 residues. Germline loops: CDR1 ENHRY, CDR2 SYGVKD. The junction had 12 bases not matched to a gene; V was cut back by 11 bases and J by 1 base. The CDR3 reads CASTSDKGGNTGELFF. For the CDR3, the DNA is TGTGCCTCGACTAGCGACAAGGGCGGGAACACCGGGGAGCTGTTTTTT.

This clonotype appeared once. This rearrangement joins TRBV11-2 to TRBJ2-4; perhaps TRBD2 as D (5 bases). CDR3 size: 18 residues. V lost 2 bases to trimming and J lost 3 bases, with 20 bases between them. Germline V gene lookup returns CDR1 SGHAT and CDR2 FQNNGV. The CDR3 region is CASSLSSLGIGDKNIQYF. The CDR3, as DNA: TGTGCCAGCAGCTTATCCAGTCTTGGGATCGGGGACAAAAACATTCAGTACTTC.

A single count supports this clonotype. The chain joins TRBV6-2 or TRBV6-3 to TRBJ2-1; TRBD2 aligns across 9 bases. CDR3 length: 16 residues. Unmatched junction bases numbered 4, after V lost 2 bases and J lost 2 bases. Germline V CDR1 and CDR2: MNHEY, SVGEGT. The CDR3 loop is CASSYVRGGAYNEQFF. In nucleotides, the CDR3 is TGTGCCAGCAGTTACGTCCGCGGGGGGGCCTACAATGAGCAGTTCTTC.

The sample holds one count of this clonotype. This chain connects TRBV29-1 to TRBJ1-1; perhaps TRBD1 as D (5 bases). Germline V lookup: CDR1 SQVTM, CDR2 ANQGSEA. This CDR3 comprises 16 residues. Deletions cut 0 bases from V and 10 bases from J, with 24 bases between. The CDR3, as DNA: TGCAGCGTTGAAGATCTTTGGACCGGGACCGAGGGGCTAGCTTTCTTT. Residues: CSVEDLWTGTEGLAFF.

This CDR3 is CASSLQGAGNTIYF. Here the CDR3 DNA reads TGTGCCAGCAGCCTTCAGGGAGCTGGAAACACCATATATTTT. This sequence joins TRBV7-9 and TRBJ1-3; D may be TRBD1 (5 bases). The ends were cut back, 5 bases at V and 2 bases at J, with 10 bases in the middle. Germline V lookup: CDR1 SEHNR, CDR2 FQNEAQ (reference sequence). The CDR3 extends over 14 amino acids.

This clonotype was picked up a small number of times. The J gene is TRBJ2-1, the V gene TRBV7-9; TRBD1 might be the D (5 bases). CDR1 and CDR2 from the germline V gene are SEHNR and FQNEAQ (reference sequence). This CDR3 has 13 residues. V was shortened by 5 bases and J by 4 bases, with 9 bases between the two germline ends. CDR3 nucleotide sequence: TGTGCCAGCAGCATGGACACGTACAATGAGCAGTTCTTC. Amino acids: CASSMDTYNEQFF.